The 32 T cell receptor beta chains listed next were all sequenced from one sample in a study of PD-1 blockade in classical Hodgkin lymphoma. The time point denotes: newly diagnosed, previously untreated cHL patient sample. TCRdb's copy holds only in-frame clones and misses some; the assay was immunoSEQ multiplex PCR. The sample yields around 27,000 clones, roughly nine tenths seen once. Sample: peripheral blood mononuclear cells (PBMCs). All receptors come from a human donor with classical Hodgkin lymphoma.

The chain recombines TRBV19 with TRBJ2-5; D may be TRBD2 (5 bases). Trimming cost V 5 bases and J 2 bases, with 9 bases left between them. CDR1 LNHDA and CDR2 SQIVND come from the germline V gene (reference sequence). The CDR3 spans 13 residues. CDR3 in amino acids: CASSRQRQETQYF. CDR3 DNA sequence: TGTGCCAGTAGTCGGCAGCGGCAAGAGACCCAGTACTTC.

The chain uses TRBV5-1 and TRBJ1-3; D is unresolved. CDR1 SGHRS and CDR2 YFSETQ come from the germline V gene. V shed 1 base and J shed 0 bases, with 8 bases lying between them. This CDR3 contains 15 residues. In DNA form, the CDR3 reads TGCGCCAGCAGCTTGAGTGGAGACTCTGGAAACACCATATATTTT. Translating gives CASSLSGDSGNTIYF. The full variable domain, its missing parts supplied by reference TRBV5-1 and TRBJ1-3, is KAGVTQTPRYLIKTRGQQVTLSCSPISGHRSVSWYQQTPGQGLQFLFEYFSETQRNKGNFPGRFSGRQFSNSRSEMNVSTLELGDSALYLCASSLSGDSGNTIYFGEGSWLTVV.

The rearrangement uses TRBV28 and TRBJ2-2, with TRBD1 as a possible D gene (6 bases). Germline V gives CDR1 MDHEN, CDR2 SYDVKM. This CDR3 has 14 amino acids. With 6 bases removed from V and 5 bases from J, the gap between germline ends came to 13 bases. In DNA, the CDR3 is TGTGCCAGCAGAACAGGGTTGTGGACCGGGGAGCTGTTTTTT. Translation: CASRTGLWTGELFF.

The rearrangement joins TRBV30 to TRBJ2-1; possible D gene TRBD2, 6 bases. Deletions cut 0 bases from V and 2 bases from J, with 8 bases between. The CDR3 loop spans 14 amino acids. Germline-derived CDR1 and CDR2 are GTSNPN and SVGIG (reference sequence). CDR3 DNA sequence: TGTGCCTGGAGTGTAGGCGGGACCTACAATGAGCAGTTCTTC. It codes for CAWSVGGTYNEQFF. Variable domain in full (rest from reference TRBV30 and TRBJ2-1): SQTIHQWPATLVQPVGSPLSLECTVEGTSNPNLYWYRQAAGRGLQLLFYSVGIGQISSEVPQNLSASRPQDRQFILSSKKLLLSDSGFYLCAWSVGGTYNEQFFGPGTRLTVL.

The CDR3 coding sequence is TGTGCCAGCAGCCGAATGACTAGCGGAGGGGATGAGCAGTACTTC. It yields the protein CASSRMTSGGDEQYF. This sequence joins TRBV5-5 and TRBJ2-7; 9 nucleotides match TRBD2. CDR1 is SGHKS, CDR2 YYEKEE, per germline (reference sequence). This CDR3 spans 15 amino acids. Trimming removed 4 bases from V and 7 bases from J; junction bases left unmatched: 12.

The V and J genes are TRBV18 and TRBJ2-7; D gene uncertain. CDR1 is KGHSH, CDR2 LQKENI, per germline. The V gene lost 3 bases and the J gene lost 0 bases, with 9 bases spanning the gap. The CDR3 has 14 residues. The CDR3 sequence: CASSPSRSSYEQYF. The CDR3 coding sequence is TGTGCCAGCTCACCGAGCCGGAGCTCCTACGAGCAGTACTTC.

The genes are TRBV7-6 and TRBJ2-4; tentative D call: TRBD1 (5 bases). V shed 2 bases and J shed 1 base, with 15 bases lying between them. The CDR3 has 17 amino acids. Germline V CDR1 and CDR2: SGHVS, FNYEAQ. CDR3 residues: CASSLLDRGLAKNIQYF. The CDR3 DNA reads TGTGCCAGCAGCTTACTTGACAGAGGCCTCGCCAAAAACATTCAGTACTTC. Full variable domain (remainder filled in from reference TRBV7-6 and TRBJ2-4): GAGVSQSPRYKVTKRGQDVALRCDPISGHVSLYWYRQALGQGPEFLTYFNYEAQQDKSGLPNDRFSAERPEGSISTLTIQRTEQRDSAMYRCASSLLDRGLAKNIQYFGAGTRLSVL.

This chain joins TRBV9 and TRBJ2-3; no firm D call. The V gene lost 4 bases and the J gene lost 5 bases, with 11 bases spanning the gap. CDR3 length: 13 residues. CDR1 and CDR2 from the germline V gene are SGDLS and YYNGEE. The CDR3 DNA follows: TGTGCCAGCAGCCCCAGAAGTGTAGATACGCAGTATTTT. It is translated as CASSPRSVDTQYF.

This rearrangement joins TRBV9 to TRBJ2-3; no reliable D call. This CDR3 is 15 amino acids long. V gave up 0 bases and J gave up 1 base, with 9 bases separating them. CDR1 and CDR2 from the germline V gene are SGDLS and YYNGEE. The CDR3 DNA follows: TGTGCCAGCAGCGTAGTGGCAGGCGGCACAGATACGCAGTATTTT. Amino acids: CASSVVAGGTDTQYF.

The CDR3: CSAPQYNEQFF. As DNA, the CDR3 is TGCAGTGCTCCCCAGTACAATGAGCAGTTCTTC. The V and J genes are TRBV20-1 and TRBJ2-1, with D uncertain. The CDR3 is 11 amino acids. The germline V gene encodes CDR1 DFQATT and CDR2 SNEGSKA (reference sequence). Trimming removed 5 bases at V and 4 bases at J, with 6 bases between.

The chain couples TRBV21-1 to TRBJ2-1; the D segment call TRBD1 is taken from the table without a DNA check. TRBV21-1 is recorded as a pseudogene. The CDR3 totals 16 residues. The CDR3 loop reads CASSKVGQGGYNEQFF. The CDR3 DNA sequence: TGTGCCAGCAGCAAAGTTGGACAGGGTGGCTACAATGAGCAGTTCTTC.

This clone was observed a handful of times. V gene TRBV29-1 combines with J gene TRBJ1-3; 8 positions agree with TRBD1. The junction had 6 bases not matched to a gene; V was cut back by 4 bases and J by 7 bases. CDR3 length: 13 amino acids. CDR1 and CDR2 from the germline V gene are SQVTM and ANQGSEA. The CDR3, as DNA: TGCAGCGTTGGCGCAGGGGGCTCGAACACCATATATTTT. Protein: CSVGAGGSNTIYF.

The table lists this clone with a few counts. The chain uses TRBV7-2 and TRBJ1-5; D not resolved. The CDR3 is 16 amino acids. V was clipped by 5 bases and J by 4 bases, with 18 bases between them. CDR1 is SGHTA, CDR2 FQGNSA, per germline. CDR3 DNA sequence: TGTGCCAGCAGCCCAGAAGGTACGCTCCTTAATCAGCCCCAGCATTTT. Protein: CASSPEGTLLNQPQHF.

V usage is TRBV5-1 and J usage is TRBJ2-3; D possibly corresponds to TRBD2 (6 bases). The V gene's germline CDR1 is SGHRS and CDR2 YFSETQ. Trimming shortened V by 0 bases and J by 3 bases, and 11 bases separated the two germline ends. The CDR3 covers 15 residues. The chain's CDR3 is CASSLDGSGTDTQYF. The CDR3 coding sequence is TGCGCCAGCAGCTTGGACGGGAGTGGTACAGATACGCAGTATTTT.

V is TRBV4-1 and J is TRBJ2-7; a weak D match, TRBD2 (6 bases). The CDR3 runs to 18 residues. V lost 1 base and J lost 4, with 23 bases in between. Looked up from germline, CDR1 is MGHRA and CDR2 is YSYEKL. CDR3 DNA sequence: TGCGCCAGCAGCCAAGGGGCGGTCGTCGGGAGCCCGGGGTACGAGCAGTACTTC. Amino acids: CASSQGAVVGSPGYEQYF.

The table lists this clone with a count of one. CDR3 coding DNA: TGCAGCGTCGGGAAACAGGGCTTGAGGACCGGGGAGCTGTTTTTT. It translates to CSVGKQGLRTGELFF. The chain carries TRBV29-1 and TRBJ2-2, with D perhaps TRBD1 (6 bases). CDR1 and CDR2 (germline): SQVTM, ANQGSEA. This CDR3 contains 15 residues. Trimming took 6 bases from V and 5 from J, leaving 19 bases between them.

The rearrangement links TRBV28 to TRBJ2-7, with a weak D call TRBD2 (6 bases). The CDR3 runs 15 residues. V lost 2 bases and J lost 4, with 15 bases in between. Germline loops: CDR1 MDHEN, CDR2 SYDVKM. The CDR3 protein is CASSLAGGAGYEQYF. As DNA, the CDR3 is TGTGCCAGCAGTTTAGCAGGAGGGGCTGGGTACGAGCAGTACTTC. The full variable domain, in which reference TRBV28 and TRBJ2-7 provide the parts outside the CDR3, is DVKVTQSSRYLVKRTGEKVFLECVQDMDHENMFWYRQDPGLGLRLIYFSYDVKMKEKGDIPEGYSVSREKKERFSLILESASTNQTSMYLCASSLAGGAGYEQYFGPGTRLTVT.

The chain has TRBV4-3 and TRBJ2-1; D is ambiguous. The CDR3 totals 14 residues. Germline assignment: CDR1 LGHNA and CDR2 YSLEER. The V gene lost 0 bases and the J gene lost 6 bases, with 9 bases spanning the gap. The CDR3 DNA sequence: TGCGCCAGCAGCCAAGAACGGGTGAGCAATGAGCAGTTCTTC. Residues: CASSQERVSNEQFF.

The V and J genes are TRBV18 and TRBJ2-5; possible D gene TRBD2, 6 bases. CDR3 length equals 17 residues. Germline V gives CDR1 KGHSH, CDR2 LQKENI. V lost 0 bases to trimming and J lost 6 bases, with 20 bases between them. This CDR3 is CASSPPFTSYQFKTQYF. The CDR3 DNA follows: TGTGCCAGCTCACCACCGTTTACTAGCTACCAATTTAAGACCCAGTACTTC. The full variable domain, with the rest looked up from reference TRBV18 and TRBJ2-5, is NAGVMQNPRHLVRRRGQEARLRCSPMKGHSHVYWYRQLPEEGLKFMVYLQKENIIDESGMPKERFSAEFPKEGPSILRIQQVVRGDSAAYFCASSPPFTSYQFKTQYFGPGTRLLVL.

The chain has TRBV19 and TRBJ2-1, with D perhaps given as TRBD1 or TRBD2 (5 bases each). This CDR3 has 15 amino acids. Germline CDR1 and CDR2: LNHDA and SQIVND (reference sequence). V gave up 4 bases and J gave up 5 bases, with 15 bases separating them. The CDR3 DNA follows: TGTGCCAGTAGTAGCCTGCCCGGGGCTAACAATGAGCAGTTCTTC. Encoded protein: CASSSLPGANNEQFF. Full variable domain (remainder filled in from reference TRBV19 and TRBJ2-1): DGGITQSPKYLFRKEGQNVTLSCEQNLNHDAMYWYRQDPGQGLRLIYYSQIVNDFQKGDIAEGYSVSREKKESFPLTVTSAQKNPTAFYLCASSSLPGANNEQFFGPGTRLTVL.

The CDR3 coding sequence is TGTGCCATCAGTGAAACAGGAACCTATGGCTACACCTTC. This codes for CAISETGTYGYTF. V and J are TRBV10-3 and TRBJ1-2; D is perhaps TRBD1 (5 bases). V was clipped by 3 bases and J by 4 bases, with 9 bases between them. The CDR3 runs to 13 residues. CDR1 ENHRY and CDR2 SYGVKD come from the germline V gene.

This chain connects TRBV11-3 to TRBJ2-2; 10 bases align to TRBD2. Germline V gene data show CDR1 as SGHNT and CDR2 as YENEEA. The length of the CDR3 is 15 residues. The trim removed 5 bases at V and 7 bases at J, leaving 7 bases unmatched. The CDR3 DNA follows: TGTGCCAGCAGCGTAGCGGGAGGCGGGGTCGGGGAGCTGTTTTTT. Translated, it gives CASSVAGGGVGELFF.

This sequence joins TRBV28 and TRBJ2-1; D remains ambiguous. V was pared by 3 bases and J by 3 bases, with 12 bases between. There are 15 residues in the CDR3. Germline V lookup: CDR1 MDHEN, CDR2 SYDVKM. The CDR3 nucleotides are TGTGCCAGCAGTTTGGAGAGGCGCTACTACAATGAGCAGTTCTTC. It yields the protein CASSLERRYYNEQFF.

This clone occurred once. The chain is built from TRBV7-2 and TRBJ2-2; D not resolved. Germline CDR1 reads SGHTA; CDR2 reads FQGNSA. Trimming removed 3 bases at V and 4 bases at J, with 15 bases between. This CDR3 has 16 residues. The CDR3 here is CASSFRPQPGTGELFF. CDR3 DNA: TGTGCCAGCAGCTTTCGACCCCAGCCGGGCACCGGGGAGCTGTTTTTT.

The rearrangement links TRBV5-1 to TRBJ2-3; a possible D gene is TRBD2 (6 bases). The CDR3 has 18 residues. Per germline, CDR1 SGHRS and CDR2 YFSETQ. V lost 4 bases and J 0 bases, leaving 21 bases between the germline ends. CDR3 amino acids: CASSRRLVPGSSTDTQYF. The CDR3 DNA reads as TGCGCCAGCAGCAGGAGACTAGTACCGGGTTCTAGCACAGATACGCAGTATTTT.

V usage is TRBV7-2 and J usage is TRBJ2-7; D call uncertain. The CDR3 length is 14 residues. V lost 3 bases and J lost 3, with 12 bases in between. Germline CDR1 is SGHTA and CDR2 is FQGNSA. The CDR3 protein is CASSLGTTIYEQYF. In DNA form, the CDR3 reads TGTGCCAGCAGCTTGGGAACAACGATCTACGAGCAGTACTTC.

The chain uses TRBV7-9 and TRBJ2-1, with TRBD2 matching over 7 bases. This CDR3 has 15 residues. Germline CDR1 is SEHNR and CDR2 is FQNEAQ (reference sequence). The ends lost 1 base at V and 5 bases at J; junction bases unmatched: 5. This chain's CDR3 is CASSLVAGADNEQFF. As DNA, the CDR3 is TGTGCCAGCAGCTTAGTCGCGGGAGCGGACAATGAGCAGTTCTTC.

The chain combines TRBV4-3 with TRBJ2-3; no definite D call. The CDR3 covers 18 residues. V was cut by 0 bases and J by 4 bases, with 20 bases left in between. Germline values: CDR1 LGHNA, CDR2 YSLEER. The chain's CDR3 is CASSQERWTQVVPDTQYF. As DNA, the CDR3 is TGCGCCAGCAGCCAAGAGAGGTGGACCCAAGTGGTCCCAGATACGCAGTATTTT.

This clone was picked up one time. The rearrangement uses TRBV2 and TRBJ2-3; 9 bases are shared with TRBD2. Germline V CDR1 and CDR2: SNHLY, FYNNEI. Losses at the gene ends were 8 bases for V and 2 bases for J; bases not matched to a gene: 5. The CDR3 loop spans 14 amino acids. As DNA, the CDR3 is TGTGCCAGCCAGACTAGCGGACACACAGATACGCAGTATTTT. This encodes CASQTSGHTDTQYF.

The V gene is TRBV5-1, the J gene TRBJ1-2, with D perhaps matching TRBD1 (5 bases). Germline assignment: CDR1 SGHRS and CDR2 YFSETQ. Trimming removed 5 bases at V and 3 bases at J, with 8 bases between. The length of the CDR3 is 12 residues. DNA of the CDR3: TGCGCCAGCAGGCAGGGAGACTATGGCTACACCTTC. It yields the protein CASRQGDYGYTF.

This chain uses TRBV19 with TRBJ2-1, with 15 nucleotides matching TRBD2. V gave up 5 bases and J gave up 0 bases; unmatched junction bases: 8. The CDR3 extends over 19 amino acids. The V gene's germline CDR1 is LNHDA and CDR2 SQIVND (reference sequence). The CDR3 here is CASSPGLAGGTSSYNEQFF. DNA of the CDR3: TGTGCCAGTAGTCCGGGACTAGCGGGAGGCACGAGCTCCTACAATGAGCAGTTCTTC.

The rearrangement links TRBV5-1 to TRBJ2-1; no reliable D call. The CDR3 loop spans 13 amino acids. V was pared by 2 bases and J by 5 bases, with 8 bases between. Germline-derived CDR1 and CDR2 are SGHRS and YFSETQ. CDR3: CASSFDRNNEQFF. The CDR3 coding sequence is TGCGCCAGCAGCTTCGACCGGAACAATGAGCAGTTCTTC.